One T cell receptor (beta chain) is described in this entry. Which antigen it targets is not known. Per-nucleotide qualities are absent, and no much larger clonotype sits a single base away. This sample is part of a study of Ad26.COV2.S vaccination and SARS-CoV-2 variants (dated by TCRdb to about 2021). About the investigation overall: Vaccine-arm donors were drawn from COV1001, a multicentre, randomized, double-blind, placebo-controlled phase I-IIa trial of Ad26.COV2.S in healthy adults. Dosing of Ad26.COV2.S was intramuscular, at either 5x10^10 or 1x10^11 viral particles, delivered as one shot or as two shots spaced 56 days apart. The specificity and breadth of SARS-CoV-2-reactive T cell receptors after Ad26.COV2.S vaccination were assessed by TCRbeta repertoire sequencing. The TCR-sequenced set comprised approximately 30 samples: some 20 Ad26.COV2.S vaccine recipients, 5 placebo recipients and 8 SARS-CoV-2 convalescent individuals. Trial participants were randomized into five groups of five, in which low-dose or high-dose Ad26.COV2.S was given once or twice, or placebo was given on both occasions. Investigators remained blinded to trial group allocation during experiments and outcome assessment. What the research found in general, with its limitations: The study was not powered to compare responses between vaccine doses or regimens. Compared with placebo recipients, Ad26.COV2.S recipients showed higher spike-specific TCR breadth (P = 0.0014). The authors noted that total T cell responses may have been underestimated by the TCR breadth and depth analyses. Vaccine and placebo recipients had comparable non-spike TCR breadth, which fits with the vaccine containing only spike. After vaccination, substantial breadth of spike-specific CD8+ and CD4+ T cell responses was reported.

The immunoSEQ Assay was the method used to sequence TCRbeta CDR3 regions. After extraction, genomic DNA underwent amplification by bias-controlled multiplex PCR, followed by high-throughput sequencing. The paper's data handling went like this. To quantify the absolute abundance of each unique TCRbeta CDR3 region, sequences were collapsed and filtered. Usable DNA was measured by amplifying reference genes present in all nucleated cells, and TCRbeta template counts were normalized to that usable DNA to estimate T cell fraction. Repertoire TCRs were annotated as SARS-CoV-2-specific when V gene, CDR3 amino acid sequence and J gene were exactly matched to a known reactive TCR set. The reference SARS-CoV-2 TCR set came from MIRA and was filtered for enrichment in COVID-19-positive ImmuneCODE repertoires, removing public or cross-reactive TCRs. Drawing on the MIRA antigens, annotated TCRs were analysed further at the level of specific ORF or position within ORF. Breadth was defined as annotated unique rearrangements over total unique productive rearrangements; depth was the summed frequency of those rearrangements. Group comparisons of TCR breadth used two-sided Wilcoxon rank-sum tests. The clones in this table, taken by TCRdb from immuneACCESS, are in-frame only. Not every clone is retained; where verified, under half of the shortfall comes from an unresolved V gene, and the cause of the rest is unknown. V and J calls and clone size are as listed in that table; D and trimming were resolved from the DNA. The table for this sample lists under 300,000 clones; 70% to 90% of them were counted only once. Clones ranked in the top ten supply under 3% of the sample.

The treatment or condition label of this sample denotes: some 19 received Ad26.COV2.S at low or high dose, single or two shots; several received placebo; per-sample allocation not given. Repertoires of vaccine and placebo recipients were sequenced from samples taken on day 63 after the first injection. In Cohort 1b, 25 or so adults aged 18-55 years were enrolled at a single site in Boston, USA, between 29 July and 7 August 2020. As a vaccine, Ad26.COV2.S was a replication-incompetent adenovirus type 26 vector that expressed a prefusion-stabilized SARS-CoV-2 spike protein derived from the original Wuhan strain. The source material was peripheral blood, sampled in a trial of Ad26.COV2.S vaccine versus placebo. The clonotype comes from a person aged 18-65 years who received the Ad26.COV2.S COVID-19 vaccine or a placebo.

The DNA sequence follows: TGTGCCAGCAGCAATCGGGGGAGTGGGGCCAACGTCCTGACTTTC. The resulting protein is CASSNRGSGANVLTF. The chain couples TRBV21-1 to TRBJ2-6; the table's D call, TRBD2, has no DNA check behind it. TRBV21-1 corresponds to a pseudogene. Counted from cysteine to phenylalanine, this CDR3 has 15 amino acids. Here the CDR3 DNA is all that survives: 45 bases in frame from base 1.